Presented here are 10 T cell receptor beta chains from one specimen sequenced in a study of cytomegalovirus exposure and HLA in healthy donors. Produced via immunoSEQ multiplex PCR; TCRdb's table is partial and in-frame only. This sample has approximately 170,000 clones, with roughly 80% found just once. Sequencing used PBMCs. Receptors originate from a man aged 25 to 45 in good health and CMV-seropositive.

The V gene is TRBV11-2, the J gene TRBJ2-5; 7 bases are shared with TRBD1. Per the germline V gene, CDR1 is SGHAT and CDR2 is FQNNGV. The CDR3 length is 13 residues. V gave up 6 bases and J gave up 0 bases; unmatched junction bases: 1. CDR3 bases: TGTGCCAGCAGAGGACAGGACCAAGAGACCCAGTACTTC. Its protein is CASRGQDQETQYF.

The CDR3 spells CAWSVLESNQPQHF. CDR3 sequence (DNA): TGTGCCTGGAGTGTACTGGAGAGCAATCAGCCCCAGCATTTT. V and J are TRBV30 and TRBJ1-5, with D hard to call. The germline V and J ends were trimmed by 0 bases and 1 base, with 7 bases remaining between them. The CDR3 runs 14 residues. CDR1 GTSNPN and CDR2 SVGIG come from the germline V gene (reference sequence).

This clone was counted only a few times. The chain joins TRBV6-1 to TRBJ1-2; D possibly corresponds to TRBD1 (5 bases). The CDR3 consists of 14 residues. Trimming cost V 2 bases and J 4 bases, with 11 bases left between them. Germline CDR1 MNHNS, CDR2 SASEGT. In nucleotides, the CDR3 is TGTGCCAGCAGTGAAAATCAGGGTCTCTATGGCTACACCTTC. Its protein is CASSENQGLYGYTF.

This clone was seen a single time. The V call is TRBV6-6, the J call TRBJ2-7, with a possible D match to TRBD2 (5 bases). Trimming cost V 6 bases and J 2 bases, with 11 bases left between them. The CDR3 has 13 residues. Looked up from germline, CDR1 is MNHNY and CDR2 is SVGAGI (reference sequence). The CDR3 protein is CASREDEAYEQYF. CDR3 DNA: TGTGCCAGCAGGGAGGACGAGGCCTACGAGCAGTACTTC.

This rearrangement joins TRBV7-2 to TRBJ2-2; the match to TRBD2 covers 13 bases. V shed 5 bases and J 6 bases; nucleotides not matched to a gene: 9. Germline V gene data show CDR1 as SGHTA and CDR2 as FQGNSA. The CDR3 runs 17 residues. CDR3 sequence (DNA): TGTGCCAGCAGCCCAACTCCGGGACTAGCGGGGTCCGGGGAGCTGTTTTTT. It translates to CASSPTPGLAGSGELFF.

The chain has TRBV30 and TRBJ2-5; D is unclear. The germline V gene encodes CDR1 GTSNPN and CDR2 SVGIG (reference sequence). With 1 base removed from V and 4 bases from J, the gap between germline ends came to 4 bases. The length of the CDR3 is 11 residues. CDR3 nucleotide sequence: TGTGCCTGGAGTGCCTCAGAGACCCAGTACTTC. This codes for CAWSASETQYF.

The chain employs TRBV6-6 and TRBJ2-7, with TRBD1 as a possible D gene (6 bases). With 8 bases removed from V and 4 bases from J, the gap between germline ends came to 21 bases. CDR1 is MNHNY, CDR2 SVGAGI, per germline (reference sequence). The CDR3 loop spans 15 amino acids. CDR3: CASAKTNRAAYEQYF. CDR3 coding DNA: TGTGCCAGCGCGAAAACGAACAGGGCGGCGTACGAGCAGTACTTC.

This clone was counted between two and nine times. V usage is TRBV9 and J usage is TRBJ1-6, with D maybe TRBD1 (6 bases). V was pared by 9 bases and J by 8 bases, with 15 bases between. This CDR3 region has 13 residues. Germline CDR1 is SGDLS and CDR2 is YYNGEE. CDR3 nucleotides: TGTGCCACCGGGCGGGGGCTGGATTCACCCCTCCACTTT. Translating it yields CATGRGLDSPLHF.

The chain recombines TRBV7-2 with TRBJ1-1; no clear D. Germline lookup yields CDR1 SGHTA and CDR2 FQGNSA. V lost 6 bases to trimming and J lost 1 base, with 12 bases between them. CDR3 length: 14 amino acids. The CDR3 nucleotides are TGTGCCAGCAGTTCTCTTCCGGGGAACACTGAAGCTTTCTTT. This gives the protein CASSSLPGNTEAFF.

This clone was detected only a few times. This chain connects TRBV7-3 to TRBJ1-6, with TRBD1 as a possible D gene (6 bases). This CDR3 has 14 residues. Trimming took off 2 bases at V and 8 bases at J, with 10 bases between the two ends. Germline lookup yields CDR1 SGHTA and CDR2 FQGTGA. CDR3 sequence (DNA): TGTGCCAGCAGCTTACAGGGGATGGATTCACCCCTCCACTTT. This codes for CASSLQGMDSPLHF.